This T cell receptor (beta chain) was recorded in a study of blood T cell repertoires in COVID-19. As for the study in general: Italy, Spain and the United States were the sources of the convalescent and acute COVID-19 samples. PBMCs, B-cell-depleted T cells, or T cells provided the cDNA or gDNA that made up the material.

As originally analysed: Estimates of nucleated cell counts were drawn from the amplification of reference gene primers. Assay: immunoSEQ multiplex PCR; the TCRdb copy retains only in-frame clones and omits some. V and J calls and clone size are as listed in that table; D and trimming were resolved from the DNA. The table includes around 260,000 clones, approximately 86% detected once. The CDR3 runs 14 residues. The germline CDR1 and CDR2 sequences are SGHAT and FQNNGV. V lost 6 bases to trimming and J lost 3 bases; unmatched junction nucleotides: 6. This TCR came from a man younger than 45 with active or convalescent COVID-19. V is TRBV11-2 and J is TRBJ1-2; 8 bases align to TRBD1. The sample taken for sequencing was peripheral blood. The CDR3 here is CASRTPGQDYGYTF. CDR3 nucleotide sequence: TGTGCCAGCAGAACGCCGGGACAGGACTATGGCTACACCTTC.